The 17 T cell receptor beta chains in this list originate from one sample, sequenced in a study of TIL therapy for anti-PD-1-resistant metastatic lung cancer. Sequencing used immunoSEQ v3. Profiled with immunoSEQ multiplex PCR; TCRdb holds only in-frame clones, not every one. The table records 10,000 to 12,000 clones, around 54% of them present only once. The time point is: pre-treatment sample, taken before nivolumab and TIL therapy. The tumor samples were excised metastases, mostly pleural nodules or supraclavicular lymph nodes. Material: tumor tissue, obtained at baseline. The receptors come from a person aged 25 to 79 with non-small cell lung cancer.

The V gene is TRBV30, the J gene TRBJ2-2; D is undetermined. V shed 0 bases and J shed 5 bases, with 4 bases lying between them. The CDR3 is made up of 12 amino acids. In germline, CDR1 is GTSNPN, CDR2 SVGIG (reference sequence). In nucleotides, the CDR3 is TGTGCCTGGAGTGTCTCGACCGGGGAGCTGTTTTTT. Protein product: CAWSVSTGELFF. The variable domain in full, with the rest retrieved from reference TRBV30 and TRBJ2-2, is SQTIHQWPATLVQPVGSPLSLECTVEGTSNPNLYWYRQAAGRGLQLLFYSVGIGQISSEVPQNLSASRPQDRQFILSSKKLLLSDSGFYLCAWSVSTGELFFGEGSRLTVL.

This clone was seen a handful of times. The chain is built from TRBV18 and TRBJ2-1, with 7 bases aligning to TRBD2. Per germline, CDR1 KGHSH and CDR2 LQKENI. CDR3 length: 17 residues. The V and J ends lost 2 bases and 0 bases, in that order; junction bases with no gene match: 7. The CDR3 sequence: CASSPIQRESSYNEQFF. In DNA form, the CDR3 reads TGTGCCAGCTCACCAATCCAGCGGGAAAGCTCCTACAATGAGCAGTTCTTC.

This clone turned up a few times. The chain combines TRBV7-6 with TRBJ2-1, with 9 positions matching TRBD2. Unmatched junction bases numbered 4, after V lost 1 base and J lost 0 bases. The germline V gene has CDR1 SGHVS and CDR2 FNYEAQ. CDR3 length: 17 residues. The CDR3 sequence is CASSLEAGLASYNEQFF. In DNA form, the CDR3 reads TGTGCCAGCAGCTTAGAGGCGGGACTAGCCTCCTACAATGAGCAGTTCTTC.

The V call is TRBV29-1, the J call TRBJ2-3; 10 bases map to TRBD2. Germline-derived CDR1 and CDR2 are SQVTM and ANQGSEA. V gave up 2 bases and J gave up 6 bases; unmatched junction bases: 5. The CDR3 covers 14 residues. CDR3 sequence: CSVEIAGGADTQYF. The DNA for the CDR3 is TGCAGCGTTGAAATAGCGGGGGGTGCGGATACGCAGTATTTT.

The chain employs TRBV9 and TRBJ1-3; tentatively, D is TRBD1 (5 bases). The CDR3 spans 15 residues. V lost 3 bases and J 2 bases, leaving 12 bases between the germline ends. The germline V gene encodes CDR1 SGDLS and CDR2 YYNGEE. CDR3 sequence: CASSGGRGTGNTIYF. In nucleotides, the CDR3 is TGTGCCAGCAGCGGGGGACGGGGGACTGGAAACACCATATATTTT. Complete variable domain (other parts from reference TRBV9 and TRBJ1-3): DSGVTQTPKHLITATGQRVTLRCSPRSGDLSVYWYQQSLDQGLQFLIQYYNGEERAKGNILERFSAQQFPDLHSELNLSSLELGDSALYFCASSGGRGTGNTIYFGEGSWLTVV.

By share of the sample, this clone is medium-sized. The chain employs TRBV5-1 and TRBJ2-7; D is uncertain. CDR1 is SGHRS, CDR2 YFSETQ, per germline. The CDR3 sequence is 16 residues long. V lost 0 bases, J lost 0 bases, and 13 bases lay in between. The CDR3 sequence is CASSLASDHNSYEQYF. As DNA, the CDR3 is TGCGCCAGCAGCTTGGCCTCGGACCATAACTCCTACGAGCAGTACTTC.

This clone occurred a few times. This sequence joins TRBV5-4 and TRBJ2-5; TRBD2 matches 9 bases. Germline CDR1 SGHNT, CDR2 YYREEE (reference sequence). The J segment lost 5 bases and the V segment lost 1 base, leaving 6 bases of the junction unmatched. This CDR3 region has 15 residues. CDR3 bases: TGTGCCAGCAGCTTGATCCTAGCGGGGACTGAGACCCAGTACTTC. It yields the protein CASSLILAGTETQYF.

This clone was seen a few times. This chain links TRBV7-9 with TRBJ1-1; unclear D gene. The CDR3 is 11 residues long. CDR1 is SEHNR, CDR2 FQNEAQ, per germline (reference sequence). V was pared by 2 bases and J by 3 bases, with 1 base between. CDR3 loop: CASSLHTEAFF. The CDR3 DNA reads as TGTGCCAGCAGCTTACACACTGAAGCTTTCTTT.

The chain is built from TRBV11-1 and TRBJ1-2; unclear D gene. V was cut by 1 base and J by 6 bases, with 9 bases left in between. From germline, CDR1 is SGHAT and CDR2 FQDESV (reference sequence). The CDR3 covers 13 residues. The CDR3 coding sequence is TGTGCCAGCAGCTTAGAGTGGGCCGATGGCTACACCTTC. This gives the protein CASSLEWADGYTF.

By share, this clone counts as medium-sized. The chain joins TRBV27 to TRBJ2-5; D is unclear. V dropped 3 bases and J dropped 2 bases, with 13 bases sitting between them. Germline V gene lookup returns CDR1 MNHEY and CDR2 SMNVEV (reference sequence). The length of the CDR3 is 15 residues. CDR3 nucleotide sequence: TGTGCCAGCAGTTTCCGAGACGGAAGTCAAGAGACCCAGTACTTC. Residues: CASSFRDGSQETQYF.

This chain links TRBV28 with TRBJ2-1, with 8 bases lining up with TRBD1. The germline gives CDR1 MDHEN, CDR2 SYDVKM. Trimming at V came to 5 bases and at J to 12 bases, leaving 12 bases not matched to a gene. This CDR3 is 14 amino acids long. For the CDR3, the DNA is TGTGCCAGCAGTCCCGGGACAGGATTATGGATGCAGTTCTTC. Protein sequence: CASSPGTGLWMQFF.

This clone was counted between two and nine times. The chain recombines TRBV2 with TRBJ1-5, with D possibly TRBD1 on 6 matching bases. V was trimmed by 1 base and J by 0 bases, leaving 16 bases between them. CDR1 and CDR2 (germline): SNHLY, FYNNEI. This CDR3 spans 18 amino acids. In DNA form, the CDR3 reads TGTGCCAGCAGTGAAGGTGGCAGGGGTGGACATAGCAATCAGCCCCAGCATTTT. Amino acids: CASSEGGRGGHSNQPQHF.

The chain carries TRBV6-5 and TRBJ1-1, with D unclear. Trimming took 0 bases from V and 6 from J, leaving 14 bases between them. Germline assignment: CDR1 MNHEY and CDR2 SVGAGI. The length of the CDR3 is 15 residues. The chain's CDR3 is CASSYSRGQNPEAFF. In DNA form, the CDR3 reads TGTGCCAGCAGTTACTCGAGAGGGCAGAATCCTGAAGCTTTCTTT.

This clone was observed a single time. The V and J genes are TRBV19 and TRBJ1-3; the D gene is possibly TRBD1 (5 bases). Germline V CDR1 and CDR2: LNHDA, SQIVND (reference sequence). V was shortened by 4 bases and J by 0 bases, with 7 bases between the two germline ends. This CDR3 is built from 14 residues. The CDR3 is CASSKDNSGNTIYF. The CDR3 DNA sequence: TGTGCCAGTAGTAAGGACAACTCTGGAAACACCATATATTTT.

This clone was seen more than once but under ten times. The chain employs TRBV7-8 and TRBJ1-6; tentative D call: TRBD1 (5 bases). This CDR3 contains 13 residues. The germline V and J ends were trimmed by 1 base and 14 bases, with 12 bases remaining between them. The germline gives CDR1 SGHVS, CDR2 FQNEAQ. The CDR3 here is CASSLEGPGALHF. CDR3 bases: TGTGCCAGCAGCTTAGAGGGGCCTGGGGCCCTCCACTTT. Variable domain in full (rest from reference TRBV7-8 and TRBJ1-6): GAGVSQSPRYKVAKRGQDVALRCDPISGHVSLFWYQQALGQGPEFLTYFQNEAQLDKSGLPSDRFFAERPEGSVSTLKIQRTQQEDSAVYLCASSLEGPGALHFGNGTRLTVT.

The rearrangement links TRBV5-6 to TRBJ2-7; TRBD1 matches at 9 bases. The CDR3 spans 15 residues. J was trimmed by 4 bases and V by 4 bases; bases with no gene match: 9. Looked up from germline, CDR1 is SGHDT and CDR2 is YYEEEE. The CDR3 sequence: CASSLQGADRYEQYF. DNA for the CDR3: TGTGCCAGCAGCCTACAGGGGGCTGATAGGTACGAGCAGTACTTC.

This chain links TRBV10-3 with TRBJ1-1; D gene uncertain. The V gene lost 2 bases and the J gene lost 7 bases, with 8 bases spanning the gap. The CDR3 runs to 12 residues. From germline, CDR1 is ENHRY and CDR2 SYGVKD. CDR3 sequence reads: CAISENRLEAFF. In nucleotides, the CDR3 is TGTGCCATCAGTGAGAATCGCCTTGAAGCTTTCTTT.